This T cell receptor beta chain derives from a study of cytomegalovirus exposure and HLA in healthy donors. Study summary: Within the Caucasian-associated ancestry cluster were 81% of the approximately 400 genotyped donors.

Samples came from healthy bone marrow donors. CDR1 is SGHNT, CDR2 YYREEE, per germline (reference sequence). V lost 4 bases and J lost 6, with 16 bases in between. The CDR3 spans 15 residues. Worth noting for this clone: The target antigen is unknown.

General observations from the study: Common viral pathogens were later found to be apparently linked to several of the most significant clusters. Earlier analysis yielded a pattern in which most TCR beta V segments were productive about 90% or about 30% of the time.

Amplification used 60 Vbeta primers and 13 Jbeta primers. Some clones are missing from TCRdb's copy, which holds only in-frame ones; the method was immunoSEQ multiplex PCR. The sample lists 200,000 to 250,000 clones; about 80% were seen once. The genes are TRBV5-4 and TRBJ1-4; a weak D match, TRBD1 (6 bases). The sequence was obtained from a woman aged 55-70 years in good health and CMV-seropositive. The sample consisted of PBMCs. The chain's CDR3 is CASSRRETGDEKLFF. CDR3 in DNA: TGTGCCAGCAGCCGGAGAGAGACAGGTGATGAAAAACTGTTTTTT.